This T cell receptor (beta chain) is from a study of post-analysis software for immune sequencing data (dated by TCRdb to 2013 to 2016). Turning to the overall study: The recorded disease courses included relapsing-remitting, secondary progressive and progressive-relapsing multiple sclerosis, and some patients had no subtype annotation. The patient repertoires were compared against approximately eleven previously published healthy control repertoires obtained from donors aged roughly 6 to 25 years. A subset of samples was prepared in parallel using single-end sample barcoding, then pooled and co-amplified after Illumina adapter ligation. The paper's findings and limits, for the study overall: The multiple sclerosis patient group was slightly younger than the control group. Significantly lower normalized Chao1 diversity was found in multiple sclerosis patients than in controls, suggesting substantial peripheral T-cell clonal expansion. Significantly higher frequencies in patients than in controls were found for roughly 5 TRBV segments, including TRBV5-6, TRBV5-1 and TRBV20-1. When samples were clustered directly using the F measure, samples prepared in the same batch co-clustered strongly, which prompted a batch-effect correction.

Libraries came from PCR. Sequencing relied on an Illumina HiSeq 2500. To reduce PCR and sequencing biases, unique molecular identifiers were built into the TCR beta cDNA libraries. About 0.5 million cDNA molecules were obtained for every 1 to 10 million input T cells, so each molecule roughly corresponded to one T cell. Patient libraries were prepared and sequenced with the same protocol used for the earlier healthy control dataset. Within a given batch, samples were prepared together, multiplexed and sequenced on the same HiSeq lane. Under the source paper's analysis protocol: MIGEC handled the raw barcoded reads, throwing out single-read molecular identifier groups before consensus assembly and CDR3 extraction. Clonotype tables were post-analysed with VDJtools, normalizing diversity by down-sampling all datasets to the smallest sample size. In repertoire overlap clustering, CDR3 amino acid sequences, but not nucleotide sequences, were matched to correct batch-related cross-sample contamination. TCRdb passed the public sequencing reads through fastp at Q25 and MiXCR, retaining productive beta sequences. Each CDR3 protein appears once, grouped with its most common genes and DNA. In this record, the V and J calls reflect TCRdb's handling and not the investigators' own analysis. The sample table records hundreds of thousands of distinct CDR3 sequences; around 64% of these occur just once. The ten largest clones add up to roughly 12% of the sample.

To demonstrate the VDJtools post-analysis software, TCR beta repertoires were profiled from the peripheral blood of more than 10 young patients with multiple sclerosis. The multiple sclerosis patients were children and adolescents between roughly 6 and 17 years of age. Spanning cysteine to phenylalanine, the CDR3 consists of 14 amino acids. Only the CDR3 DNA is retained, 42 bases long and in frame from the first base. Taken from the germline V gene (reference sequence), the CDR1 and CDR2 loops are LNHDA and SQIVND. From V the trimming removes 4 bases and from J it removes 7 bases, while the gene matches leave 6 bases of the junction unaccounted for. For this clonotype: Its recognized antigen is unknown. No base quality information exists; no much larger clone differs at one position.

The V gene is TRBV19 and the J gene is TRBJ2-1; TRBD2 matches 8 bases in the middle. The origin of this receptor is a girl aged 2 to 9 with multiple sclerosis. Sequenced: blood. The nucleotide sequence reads TGTGCCAGTAGTAGGCGGGGGGACGTTAATGAGCAGTTCTTC. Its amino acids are CASSRRGDVNEQFF.